A single sample is the source of the 32 T cell receptor beta chains below, sequenced in a study of vaccination and CD4 T cells after COVID-19. Sequenced with the Oncomine TCR Beta short-read assay was DNA taken from cultured CD4+ T cells. In TCRdb, the PCR reads were re-called with MiXCR into one record per CDR3 protein. This sample has about 9,100 distinct CDR3 sequences, with about 70% found just once. Stated treatment: approximately 9-day PBMC culture with coronavirus spike peptide pools or control peptides (ViraFEST assay). No antigen is known for these receptors. What was sequenced was CD4+ T cells from blood, cultured in vitro. These receptors came from a human donor who had recovered from COVID-19.

The J gene is TRBJ2-5, the V gene TRBV20-1; D gene ambiguous. Per germline, CDR1 DFQATT and CDR2 SNEGSKA (reference sequence). V shed 3 bases and J shed 1 base, with 6 bases lying between them. The CDR3 loop spans 12 amino acids. CDR3 in amino acids: CSARTAQETQYF. Here the CDR3 DNA reads TGCAGTGCTAGGACGGCCCAAGAGACCCAGTACTTC.

This clonotype has just a few counts. The J gene is TRBJ1-2, the V gene TRBV19; TRBD1 aligns across 7 bases. Looked up from germline, CDR1 is LNHDA and CDR2 is SQIVND (reference sequence). CDR3 length: 14 residues. V lost 6 bases and J lost 7; bases outside the gene matches: 11. CDR3 coding DNA: TGTGCCAGTAGACCCGGGACAGACGGGGGTGGCTACACCTTC. Translating gives CASRPGTDGGGYTF.

This clonotype has just a few counts. CDR3 in amino acids: CSASSPSGKGGYTF. The CDR3 region has the DNA TGCAGTGCTAGTAGCCCTTCGGGGAAGGGTGGCTACACCTTC. J is TRBJ1-2 and V is TRBV20-1, with D unresolved. The V end was cut by 3 bases, the J end by 7 bases, with 18 bases between. CDR3 length equals 14 residues. Germline CDR1 and CDR2: DFQATT and SNEGSKA (reference sequence).

This sequence joins TRBV27 and TRBJ2-7, with TRBD1 identical over 8 bases. The CDR3 covers 14 residues. After removal of 5 bases from V and 5 bases from J, the junction contained 8 bases not matched to a gene. Germline V gene data show CDR1 as MNHEY and CDR2 as SMNVEV (reference sequence). The CDR3 protein is CASSLTGDLHEQYF. The CDR3 DNA reads TGTGCCAGCAGTCTGACAGGGGATCTCCACGAGCAGTACTTC.

J is TRBJ1-1 and V is TRBV11-2; 8 bases are shared with TRBD1. The V and J ends lost 0 bases and 7 bases, in that order; junction bases with no gene match: 4. Germline V lookup: CDR1 SGHAT, CDR2 FQNNGV. The CDR3 consists of 14 residues. The CDR3 loop is CASSLEDRVVEAFF. CDR3 coding DNA: TGTGCCAGCAGCTTAGAGGACAGGGTTGTTGAAGCTTTCTTT.

The chain has TRBV6-1 and TRBJ1-1, with D tentatively TRBD1 (6 bases). The CDR3 has 13 residues. Germline V gene sequence: CDR1 MNHNS, CDR2 SASEGT. The V end lost 7 bases, the J end lost 1 base, and 10 bases lay between the germline ends. This chain's CDR3 is CASTWGPNTEAFF. CDR3 coding DNA: TGTGCCAGCACCTGGGGGCCGAACACTGAAGCTTTCTTT.

This chain connects TRBV4-1 to TRBJ1-2; tentative D call: TRBD1 (5 bases). The CDR3 length is 14 residues. Germline CDR1 and CDR2: MGHRA and YSYEKL. Trimming took off 5 bases at V and 4 bases at J, with 14 bases between the two ends. CDR3 protein: CASSMGPLGYGYTF. Here the CDR3 DNA reads TGCGCCAGCAGCATGGGGCCCCTAGGCTATGGCTACACCTTC.

The J gene is TRBJ2-1, the V gene TRBV7-2; 9 bases are a match to TRBD1. Germline CDR1 is SGHTA and CDR2 is FQGNSA. There are 15 residues in the CDR3. Unmatched junction bases numbered 10, after V lost 5 bases and J lost 8 bases. The CDR3 here is CASSHRGGDRDEQFF. The DNA for the CDR3 is TGTGCCAGCAGCCACCGGGGCGGGGACAGGGATGAGCAGTTCTTC.

This clonotype appeared a single time. In nucleotides, the CDR3 is TGCAGTGCCCGTATCGGGGGCTATAGCAATCAGCCCCAGCATTTT. Amino acid sequence: CSARIGGYSNQPQHF. The gene calls are TRBV20-1 and TRBJ1-5; a weak D match, TRBD1 (6 bases). CDR3 length equals 15 residues. Germline V CDR1 and CDR2: DFQATT, SNEGSKA (reference sequence). V was shortened by 6 bases and J by 0 bases, with 15 bases between the two germline ends.

The J gene is TRBJ1-1, the V gene TRBV12-3 or TRBV12-4; 8 bases are shared with TRBD1. The CDR3 runs to 15 residues. After removal of 6 bases from V and 4 bases from J, the junction contained 10 bases not matched to a gene. The CDR3 loop reads CASSPRQGSATEAFF. Written as DNA, the CDR3 is TGTGCCAGCAGCCCTAGACAGGGGTCGGCCACTGAAGCTTTCTTT.

V gene TRBV27 combines with J gene TRBJ1-5, with unresolved D. V dropped 3 bases and J dropped 4 bases, with 7 bases sitting between them. CDR1 is MNHEY and CDR2 is SMNVEV in the germline V gene (reference sequence). This CDR3 contains 13 residues. The CDR3 protein is CASSLKGNQPQHF. CDR3 nucleotides: TGTGCCAGCAGTTTGAAAGGTAATCAGCCCCAGCATTTT.

This chain connects TRBV20-1 to TRBJ1-2; the D is unclear. The CDR3 contains 13 residues. Per germline, CDR1 DFQATT and CDR2 SNEGSKA (reference sequence). Between the trimmed V and J ends, which lost 1 base and 8 bases, there was a span of 14 bases. In DNA form, the CDR3 reads TGCAGTGCTAGAGTCCAGGCCGCCCTGGGCTACACCTTC. Residues: CSARVQAALGYTF.

The genes are TRBV18 and TRBJ1-5, with D hard to call. V was pared by 5 bases and J by 5 bases, with 10 bases between. CDR1 KGHSH and CDR2 LQKENI come from the germline V gene. CDR3 length equals 13 residues. The DNA for the CDR3 is TGTGCCAGCTCAAGGTATGGGGATCAGCCCCAGCATTTT. It specifies CASSRYGDQPQHF. Full variable domain (outside the CDR3, taken from reference TRBV18 and TRBJ1-5): NAGVMQNPRHLVRRRGQEARLRCSPMKGHSHVYWYRQLPEEGLKFMVYLQKENIIDESGMPKERFSAEFPKEGPSILRIQQVVRGDSAAYFCASSRYGDQPQHFGDGTRLSIL.

This sequence joins TRBV20-1 and TRBJ1-6; D is undetermined. This CDR3 has 12 amino acids. In germline, CDR1 is DFQATT, CDR2 SNEGSKA (reference sequence). The V gene lost 4 bases and the J gene lost 7 bases, with 8 bases spanning the gap. CDR3 loop: CSATTTNSPLHF. The CDR3, as DNA: TGCAGTGCTACCACAACCAATTCACCCCTCCACTTT.

J is TRBJ1-5 and V is TRBV2; tentative D call: TRBD1 (5 bases). The CDR3 runs 15 residues. The ends were cut back, 0 bases at V and 7 bases at J, with 13 bases in the middle. CDR1 SNHLY and CDR2 FYNNEI come from the germline V gene. CDR3 nucleotides: TGTGCCAGCAGTGAAGCCGGGGGTGGGGGACAGCCCCAGCATTTT. Protein product: CASSEAGGGGQPQHF.

V gene TRBV20-1 combines with J gene TRBJ1-1, with a tentative D call TRBD1 (6 bases). The germline V and J ends were trimmed by 0 bases and 1 base, with 12 bases remaining between them. CDR1 and CDR2 (germline): DFQATT, SNEGSKA (reference sequence). The CDR3 sequence is 15 residues long. The CDR3 DNA reads TGCAGTGCTAGAGATTCAGGGGCTGGGAACACTGAAGCTTTCTTT. Translation: CSARDSGAGNTEAFF.

This rearrangement joins TRBV2 to TRBJ1-6, with 11 bases identical to TRBD1. Per germline, CDR1 SNHLY and CDR2 FYNNEI. J gave up 10 bases and V 3 bases, and 8 bases lay outside the gene matches. CDR3 length equals 16 residues. The CDR3 DNA reads TGTGCCAGCAGTGATCGGACAGGGGGCTCGGGATCACCCCTCCACTTT. As protein: CASSDRTGGSGSPLHF.

This clonotype has just a few counts. The CDR3, as DNA: TGTGCCAGCAGCTTAGGCGGGACAGGGGGGCCCTATGGCTACACCTTC. Its protein is CASSLGGTGGPYGYTF. The J gene is TRBJ1-2, the V gene TRBV7-9; 11 bases are a match to TRBD1. V was pared by 1 base and J by 4 bases, with 5 bases of the junction left unmatched. Looked up from germline, CDR1 is SEHNR and CDR2 is FQNEAQ (reference sequence). The CDR3 extends over 16 amino acids.

This clonotype appeared a few times. The genes are TRBV6-2 or TRBV6-3 and TRBJ1-5; TRBD1 might be the D (5 bases). Germline V gene data show CDR1 as MNHEY and CDR2 as SVGEGT. Trimming cost V 4 bases and J 0 bases, with 19 bases left between them. This CDR3 contains 18 residues. CDR3 in amino acids: CASSSARASTNSNQPQHF. In nucleotides, the CDR3 is TGTGCCAGCAGTTCGGCCAGGGCAAGCACGAATAGCAATCAGCCCCAGCATTTT.

The gene calls are TRBV20-1 and TRBJ2-3; no definite D call. CDR1 is DFQATT and CDR2 is SNEGSKA in the germline V gene (reference sequence). Trimming took off 3 bases at V and 0 bases at J, with 16 bases between the two ends. The length of the CDR3 is 16 residues. The CDR3 region has the DNA TGCAGTGCTAGGCCCCGTGTGTACGCTAGCACAGATACGCAGTATTTT. Its translation is CSARPRVYASTDTQYF.

This rearrangement joins TRBV28 to TRBJ1-2, with 11 bases that match TRBD1. Trimming took 5 bases from V and 6 from J; bases not matched to a gene: 5. Germline V gene lookup returns CDR1 MDHEN and CDR2 SYDVKM. CDR3 size: 14 residues. DNA for the CDR3: TGTGCCAGCAGTATCGGGACAGGGGGACATGGCTACACCTTC. Its protein product is CASSIGTGGHGYTF.

The V and J genes are TRBV25-1 and TRBJ1-5; TRBD1 aligns across 10 bases. V dropped 4 bases and J dropped 2; count of bases not matched to a gene: 2. The CDR3 covers 15 residues. CDR1 and CDR2 from the germline V gene are MGHDK and SYGVNS. This CDR3 reads CASSAGTGGNQPQHF. CDR3 nucleotide sequence: TGTGCCAGCAGTGCTGGGACAGGGGGCAATCAGCCCCAGCATTTT.

The chain employs TRBV15 and TRBJ1-1, with D perhaps TRBD1 (5 bases). CDR1 is LNHNV and CDR2 is YYDKDF in the germline V gene (reference sequence). V was trimmed by 2 bases and J by 5 bases, leaving 12 bases between them. This CDR3 region has 14 residues. Here the CDR3 DNA reads TGTGCCACCAGCAGAACGGGGGACGGTACTGAAGCTTTCTTT. It encodes CATSRTGDGTEAFF. Variable domain in full (rest from reference TRBV15 and TRBJ1-1): DAMVIQNPRYQVTQFGKPVTLSCSQTLNHNVMYWYQQKSSQAPKLLFHYYDKDFNNEADTPDNFQSRRPNTSFCFLDIRSPGLGDTAMYLCATSRTGDGTEAFFGQGTRLTVV.

This chain connects TRBV12-3 or TRBV12-4 to TRBJ1-6; 7 nucleotides line up with TRBD1. V shed 6 bases and J 5 bases; nucleotides not matched to a gene: 7. This CDR3 comprises 15 residues. CDR3 in amino acids: CASRGRGQNNSPLHF. The CDR3 DNA follows: TGTGCCAGCAGGGGGAGGGGACAGAATAATTCACCCCTCCACTTT.

The gene calls are TRBV28 and TRBJ2-1, with TRBD2 matching over 16 bases. CDR1 and CDR2 (germline): MDHEN, SYDVKM. The V gene end was trimmed by 5 bases and the J gene end by 7 bases; junction bases not matched to a gene: 11. This CDR3 is built from 18 residues. The CDR3 loop reads CASSPGTSGGASGNEQFF. DNA for the CDR3: TGTGCCAGCAGTCCCGGGACTAGCGGGGGGGCGTCTGGTAATGAGCAGTTCTTC. Looking up the rest from reference TRBV28 and TRBJ2-1 gives the full variable domain: DVKVTQSSRYLVKRTGEKVFLECVQDMDHENMFWYRQDPGLGLRLIYFSYDVKMKEKGDIPEGYSVSREKKERFSLILESASTNQTSMYLCASSPGTSGGASGNEQFFGPGTRLTVL.

The count of this clonotype is one. The chain has TRBV7-9 and TRBJ1-1; D unresolved. Germline V gene data show CDR1 as SEHNR and CDR2 as FQNEAQ (reference sequence). CDR3 size: 15 residues. Trimming stripped 5 bases from V and 1 base from J, with 14 bases between. The CDR3 sequence: CASSHTRRANTEAFF. The CDR3 coding sequence is TGTGCCAGCAGCCATACCCGGAGGGCGAACACTGAAGCTTTCTTT.

In its sample, this clonotype was seen once. The genes are TRBV25-1 and TRBJ2-5, with D perhaps matching TRBD2 (5 bases). The CDR3 has 13 residues. Trimming cost V 2 bases and J 8 bases, with 12 bases left between them. Germline V lookup: CDR1 MGHDK, CDR2 SYGVNS. The CDR3 protein is CASSEGSRSTQYF. In DNA, the CDR3 is TGTGCCAGCAGTGAAGGGAGCAGGTCCACCCAGTACTTC.

As concerns this clonotype: At one boundary the junction diverges from the germline segment, which might be a read error. The rearrangement uses TRBV7-7 and TRBJ2-2; D may be TRBD1 (5 bases). The CDR3 spans 12 residues. Germline assignment: CDR1 SSHAT and CDR2 FNYEAQ (reference sequence). In DNA form, the CDR3 reads TGTGCTAGCAGCCAGGGCAGCGGGGAGCTGTTTTTT. Encoded protein: CASSQGSGELFF.

As to this clonotype: One end of the junction does not line up with germline, which may come from a read error. The chain joins TRBV28 to TRBJ1-1, with D tentatively TRBD1 (6 bases). The CDR3 covers 14 residues. Germline V gene sequence: CDR1 MDHEN, CDR2 SYDVKM. The CDR3, as DNA: TGTGCCGGCAGAGAGGACAGTCGGGGCACTGAAGCTTTCTTT. Translated: CAGREDSRGTEAFF.

The gene calls are TRBV5-4 and TRBJ2-3, with TRBD2 identical over 9 bases. There are 16 residues in the CDR3. The germline gives CDR1 SGHNT, CDR2 YYREEE (reference sequence). The trim removed 3 bases at V and 0 bases at J, leaving 5 bases unmatched. The CDR3 here is CASSSQRGASTDTQYF. The CDR3 DNA follows: TGTGCCAGCAGCTCTCAGCGGGGGGCTAGCACAGATACGCAGTATTTT.

V usage is TRBV12-3 or TRBV12-4 and J usage is TRBJ1-1; D ambiguous. V lost 7 bases, J lost 4 bases, and 13 bases lay in between. The CDR3 is made up of 13 amino acids. The CDR3 DNA reads as TGTGCCAGCACCATTGTATTGGGCACTGAAGCTTTCTTT. It yields the protein CASTIVLGTEAFF.

This chain joins TRBV6-5 and TRBJ2-7; D uncertain. Germline V lookup: CDR1 MNHEY, CDR2 SVGAGI. Trimming cost V 2 bases and J 1 base, with 9 bases left between them. CDR3 length equals 14 residues. CDR3 DNA sequence: TGTGCCAGCAGTTACAACCTGGGGTCCTACGAGCAGTACTTC. It yields the protein CASSYNLGSYEQYF.